Shown below are 17 T cell receptor beta chains from a single sample sequenced in a study of blood T cells in healthy people across ages. The second PCR ran about 6 to 11 cycles with a sample-barcoded 5' primer and J-beta primers. One entry per CDR3 protein results from TCRdb running MiXCR on the 5' RACE reads. The table lists 700,000 to 900,000 distinct CDR3 sequences, roughly 53% of them singletons. Sequenced sample: blood. These receptors were taken from a man aged 80 or over in good health.

Only one count was recorded for this clonotype. The chain is built from TRBV18 and TRBJ2-5; D not certain. V was pared by 0 bases and J by 0 bases, with 5 bases between. The CDR3 spans 14 residues. Germline lookup yields CDR1 KGHSH and CDR2 LQKENI. The chain's CDR3 is CASSPPQNQETQYF. CDR3 DNA: TGTGCCAGCTCACCACCGCAAAACCAAGAGACCCAGTACTTC.

This clonotype was counted once. The V gene is TRBV11-2, the J gene TRBJ1-1; possibly TRBD1 for D (6 bases). The CDR3 is made up of 13 amino acids. Germline CDR1 and CDR2: SGHAT and FQNNGV. The V end was cut by 7 bases, the J end by 11 bases, with 20 bases between. The CDR3 is CASTKSGTSVAFF. CDR3 nucleotide sequence: TGTGCCAGCACCAAATCCGGGACAAGTGTGGCTTTCTTT.

This sequence joins TRBV7-2 and TRBJ2-1; 14 nucleotides line up with TRBD2. The CDR3 consists of 18 residues. V dropped 5 bases and J dropped 4; count of bases not matched to a gene: 10. Germline CDR1 reads SGHTA; CDR2 reads FQGNSA. CDR3 amino acids: CASSPRGLAGGLYNEQFF. CDR3 coding DNA: TGTGCCAGCAGCCCTAGAGGACTAGCGGGAGGCCTTTACAATGAGCAGTTCTTC.

The V call is TRBV18, the J call TRBJ2-5; tentative D call: TRBD1 (5 bases). V was pared by 4 bases and J by 4 bases, with 16 bases between. This CDR3 is 15 amino acids long. Germline V CDR1 and CDR2: KGHSH, LQKENI. The CDR3: CASSLNDPGLETQYF. The DNA for the CDR3 is TGTGCCAGCTCACTTAACGATCCAGGGTTAGAGACCCAGTACTTC.

This clonotype came up a few times. Here the CDR3 DNA reads TGCAGCGTTGATAGGCTGAGCTCCTACAATGAGCAGTTCTTC. Its protein is CSVDRLSSYNEQFF. This chain links TRBV29-1 with TRBJ2-1; no definite D call. In germline, CDR1 is SQVTM, CDR2 ANQGSEA. Trimming took off 3 bases at V and 0 bases at J, with 9 bases between the two ends. CDR3 length equals 14 residues.

On this clonotype: One junction end disagrees with the germline gene, perhaps due to a read error. The chain combines TRBV7-9 with TRBJ2-7; D uncertain. The CDR3 runs to 13 residues. Germline CDR1 is SEHNR and CDR2 is FQNEAQ (reference sequence). The CDR3: CTSSPIPSYEQYF. The CDR3 region has the DNA TGTACCAGCAGCCCGATCCCTTCCTACGAGCAGTACTTC. Drawing the rest from reference TRBV7-9 and TRBJ2-7, the complete variable domain is DTGVSQNPRHKITKRGQNVTFRCDPISEHNRLYWYRQTLGQGPEFLTYFQNEAQLEKSRLLSDRFSAERPKGSFSTLEIQRTEQGDSAMYLCTSSPIPSYEQYFGPGTRLTVT.

The chain combines TRBV2 with TRBJ2-3, with D perhaps matching TRBD1 or TRBD2 (5 bases each). The V end was cut by 1 base, the J end by 4 bases, with 6 bases between. The CDR3 runs to 13 residues. Per the germline V gene, CDR1 is SNHLY and CDR2 is FYNNEI. The CDR3 loop is CASSEGGSDTQYF. Here the CDR3 DNA reads TGTGCCAGCAGTGAAGGGGGGTCAGATACGCAGTATTTT.

The V and J genes are TRBV25-1 and TRBJ2-7; TRBD2 matches at 8 bases. Trimming removed 7 bases from V and 6 bases from J; junction bases left unmatched: 11. The CDR3 consists of 14 residues. Germline values: CDR1 MGHDK, CDR2 SYGVNS. The CDR3, as DNA: TGTGCCAGCACCCAGCGGGAGAGCCAGGGCGAGCAGTACTTC. As protein: CASTQRESQGEQYF.

Written as DNA, the CDR3 is TGTGCCAGCAGCGTAGTTGGGACAGCTTACAATGAGCAGTTCTTC. Translation gives CASSVVGTAYNEQFF. This chain uses TRBV9 with TRBJ2-1; 7 bases are a match to TRBD1. This CDR3 has 15 residues. Unmatched junction bases numbered 4, after V lost 0 bases and J lost 4 bases. Germline V gives CDR1 SGDLS, CDR2 YYNGEE.

The chain has TRBV10-3 and TRBJ2-1; 12 nucleotides match TRBD2. TRBJ2-7 explains the end of the DNA better; the J call may be wrong. Per germline, CDR1 ENHRY and CDR2 SYGVKD. The CDR3 sequence is 13 residues long. CDR3 loop: CATRTSGTREQYF. The CDR3 coding sequence is TGTGCCACTAGGACTAGCGGGACCCGGGAGCAGTACTTC.

This clonotype was seen more than once but under ten times. The chain has TRBV21-1 and TRBJ2-4; the tabulated D call, TRBD1, remains unverified against the DNA. TRBV21-1 represents a pseudogene. The CDR3 contains 12 residues. The CDR3 loop reads CASLTGSDIQYF. The CDR3 bases are TGTGCCAGCCTCACAGGCTCCGACATTCAGTACTTC.

The J gene is TRBJ2-1, the V gene TRBV2; 10 positions match TRBD2. The CDR3 totals 16 residues. J gave up 4 bases and V 5 bases, and 8 bases lay outside the gene matches. Germline CDR1 SNHLY, CDR2 FYNNEI. The chain's CDR3 is CASSPEVTSGYNEQFF. The CDR3 DNA sequence: TGTGCCAGCAGTCCAGAGGTGACTAGCGGGTACAATGAGCAGTTCTTC.

As concerns this clonotype: One end of the junction fails to match germline, which may point to a read error. The V gene is TRBV27, the J gene TRBJ2-7, with 7 positions matching TRBD1. Germline CDR1 and CDR2: MNHEY and SMNVEV (reference sequence). There are 14 residues in the CDR3. CDR3 protein: CASPRQGCVYGQYF. In DNA, the CDR3 is TGTGCCAGCCCTCGACAGGGTTGCGTCTACGGGCAGTACTTC.

V and J are TRBV5-1 and TRBJ2-2; D may be TRBD1 (5 bases). Germline assignment: CDR1 SGHRS and CDR2 YFSETQ. The CDR3 length is 16 residues. V lost 4 bases and J lost 2, with 15 bases in between. The CDR3 bases are TGCGCCAGCAGCCCGTGGGCAGGGTCAAACACCGGGGAGCTGTTTTTT. It translates to CASSPWAGSNTGELFF. Full variable domain (outside the CDR3, taken from reference TRBV5-1 and TRBJ2-2): KAGVTQTPRYLIKTRGQQVTLSCSPISGHRSVSWYQQTPGQGLQFLFEYFSETQRNKGNFPGRFSGRQFSNSRSEMNVSTLELGDSALYLCASSPWAGSNTGELFFGEGSRLTVL.

V and J are TRBV6-2 or TRBV6-3 and TRBJ2-7; D remains unclear. The V gene's germline CDR1 is MNHEY and CDR2 SVGEGT. The CDR3 loop spans 13 amino acids. The V and J ends lost 11 bases and 0 bases respectively, with 14 bases between them. The CDR3 spells CACLDGHSYEQYF. CDR3 sequence (DNA): TGTGCCTGCCTCGACGGTCACTCCTACGAGCAGTACTTC.

The V call is TRBV28, the J call TRBJ2-1; 8 bases match TRBD1. The junction had 12 bases not matched to a gene; V was cut back by 5 bases and J by 6 bases. Looked up from germline, CDR1 is MDHEN and CDR2 is SYDVKM. This CDR3 has 16 residues. CDR3 loop: CASSPSGGAGFNEQFF. The CDR3 nucleotides read TGTGCCAGCAGTCCGTCAGGGGGCGCGGGGTTCAATGAGCAGTTCTTC.

This clonotype was detected only a few times. This sequence joins TRBV2 and TRBJ2-1; 13 positions agree with TRBD2. V lost 8 bases to trimming and J lost 9 bases; unmatched junction nucleotides: 7. This CDR3 spans 14 amino acids. Germline CDR1 and CDR2: SNHLY and FYNNEI. In DNA, the CDR3 is TGTGCCAGCCTACTAGCGGGAGGGCCTGTTGAGCAGTTCTTC. This translates into CASLLAGGPVEQFF.